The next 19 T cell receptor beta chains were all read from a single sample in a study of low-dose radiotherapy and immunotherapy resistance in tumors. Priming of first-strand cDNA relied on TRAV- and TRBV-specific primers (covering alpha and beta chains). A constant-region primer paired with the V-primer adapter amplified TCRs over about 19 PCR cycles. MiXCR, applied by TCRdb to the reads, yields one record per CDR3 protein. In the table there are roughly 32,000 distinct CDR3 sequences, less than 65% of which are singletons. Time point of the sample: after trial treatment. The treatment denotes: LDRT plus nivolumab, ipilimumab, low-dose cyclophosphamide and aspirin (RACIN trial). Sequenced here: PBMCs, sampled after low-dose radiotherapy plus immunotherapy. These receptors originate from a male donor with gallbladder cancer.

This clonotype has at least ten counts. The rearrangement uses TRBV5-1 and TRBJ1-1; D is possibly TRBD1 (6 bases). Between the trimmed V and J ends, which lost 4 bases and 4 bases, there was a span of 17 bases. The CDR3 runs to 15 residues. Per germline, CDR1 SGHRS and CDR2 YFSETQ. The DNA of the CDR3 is TGCGCCAGCAGCACCAAAACAGGGTCGGGCACTGAAGCTTTCTTT. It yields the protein CASSTKTGSGTEAFF.

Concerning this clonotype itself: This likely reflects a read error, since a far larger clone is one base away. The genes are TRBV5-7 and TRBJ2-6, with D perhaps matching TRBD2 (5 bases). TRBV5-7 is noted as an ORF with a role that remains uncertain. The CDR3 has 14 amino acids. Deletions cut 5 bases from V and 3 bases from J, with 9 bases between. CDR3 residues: CASRAAVGANVLTF. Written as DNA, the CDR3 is TGTGCCAGCAGAGCAGCGGTTGGGGCCAACGTCCTGACTTTC.

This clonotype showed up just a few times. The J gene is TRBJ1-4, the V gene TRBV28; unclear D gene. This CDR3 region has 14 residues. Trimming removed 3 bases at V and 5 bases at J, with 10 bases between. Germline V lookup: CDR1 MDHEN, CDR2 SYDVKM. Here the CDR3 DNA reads TGTGCCAGCAGTTTTTCCGTCCGAAATGAAAAACTGTTTTTT. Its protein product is CASSFSVRNEKLFF. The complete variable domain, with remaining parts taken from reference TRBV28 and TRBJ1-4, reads DVKVTQSSRYLVKRTGEKVFLECVQDMDHENMFWYRQDPGLGLRLIYFSYDVKMKEKGDIPEGYSVSREKKERFSLILESASTNQTSMYLCASSFSVRNEKLFFGSGTQLSVL.

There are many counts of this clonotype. CDR3 sequence: CASSQEAGHNEQFF. The DNA for the CDR3 is TGTGCCAGCAGCCAAGAGGCGGGACACAATGAGCAGTTCTTC. The V gene is TRBV3-1, the J gene TRBJ2-1, with a weak D call TRBD2 (6 bases). V was shortened by 0 bases and J by 5 bases, with 8 bases between the two germline ends. The CDR3 runs 14 residues. Germline-derived CDR1 and CDR2 are LGHDT and YNNKEL (reference sequence).

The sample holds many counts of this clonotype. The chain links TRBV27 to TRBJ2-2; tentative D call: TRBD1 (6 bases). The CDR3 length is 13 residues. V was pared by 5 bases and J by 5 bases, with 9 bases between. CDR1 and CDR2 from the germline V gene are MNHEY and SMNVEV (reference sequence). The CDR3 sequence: CASSPGVTGELFF. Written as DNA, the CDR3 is TGTGCCAGCAGTCCAGGGGTAACCGGGGAGCTGTTTTTT.

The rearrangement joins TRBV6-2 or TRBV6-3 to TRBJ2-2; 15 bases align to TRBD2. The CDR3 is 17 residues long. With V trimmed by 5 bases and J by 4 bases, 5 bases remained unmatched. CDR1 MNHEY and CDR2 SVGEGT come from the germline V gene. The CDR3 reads CASSDGLAGGGTGELFF. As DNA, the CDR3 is TGTGCCAGCAGTGACGGACTAGCGGGAGGGGGCACCGGGGAGCTGTTTTTT.

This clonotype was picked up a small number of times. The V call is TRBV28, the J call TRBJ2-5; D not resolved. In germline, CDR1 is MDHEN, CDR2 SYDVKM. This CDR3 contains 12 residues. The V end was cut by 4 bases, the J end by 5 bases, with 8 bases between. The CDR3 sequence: CASSSIPETQYF. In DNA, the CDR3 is TGTGCCAGCAGTTCGATCCCGGAGACCCAGTACTTC.

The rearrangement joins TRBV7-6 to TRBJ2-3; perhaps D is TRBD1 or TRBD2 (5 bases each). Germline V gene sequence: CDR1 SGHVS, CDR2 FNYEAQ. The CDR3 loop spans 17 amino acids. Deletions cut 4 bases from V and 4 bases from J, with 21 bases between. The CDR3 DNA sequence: TGTGCCAGCAGCTCCGCCTCTACAGGACTCAGGGCAGATACGCAGTATTTT. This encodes CASSSASTGLRADTQYF.

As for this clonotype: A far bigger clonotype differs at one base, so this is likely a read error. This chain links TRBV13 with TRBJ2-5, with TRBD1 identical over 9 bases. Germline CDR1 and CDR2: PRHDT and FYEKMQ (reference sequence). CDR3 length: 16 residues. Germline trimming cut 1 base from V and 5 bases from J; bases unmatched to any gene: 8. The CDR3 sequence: CASSLDPLTGGETQYF. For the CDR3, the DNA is TGTGCCAGCAGCTTAGACCCCCTGACAGGGGGTGAGACCCAGTACTTC.

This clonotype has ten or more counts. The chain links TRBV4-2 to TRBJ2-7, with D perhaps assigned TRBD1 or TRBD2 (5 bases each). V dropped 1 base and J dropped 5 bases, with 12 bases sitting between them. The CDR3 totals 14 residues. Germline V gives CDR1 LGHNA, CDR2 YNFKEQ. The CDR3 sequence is CASSQGSGTNEQYF. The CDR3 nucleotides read TGTGCCAGCAGCCAAGGATCCGGGACGAACGAGCAGTACTTC.

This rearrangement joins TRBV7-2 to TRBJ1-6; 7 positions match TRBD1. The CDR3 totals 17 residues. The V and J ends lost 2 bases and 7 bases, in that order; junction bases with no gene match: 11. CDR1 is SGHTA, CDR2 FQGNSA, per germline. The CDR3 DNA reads TGTGCCAGCAGCTTAAGCGAGGCGGGACAGACCAATTCACCCCTCCACTTT. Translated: CASSLSEAGQTNSPLHF. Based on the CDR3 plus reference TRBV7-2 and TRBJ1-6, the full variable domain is GAGVSQSPSNKVTEKGKDVELRCDPISGHTALYWYRQSLGQGLEFLIYFQGNSAPDKSGLPSDRFSAERTGGSVSTLTIQRTQQEDSAVYLCASSLSEAGQTNSPLHFGNGTRLTVT.

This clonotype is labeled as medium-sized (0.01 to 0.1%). The chain's CDR3 is CASSTWTGGNTEAFF. In DNA form, the CDR3 reads TGTGCCAGCAGCACCTGGACAGGGGGCAACACTGAAGCTTTCTTT. The J gene is TRBJ1-1, the V gene TRBV7-2, with TRBD1 identical over 11 bases. The CDR3 runs to 15 residues. In germline, CDR1 is SGHTA, CDR2 FQGNSA. V gave up 5 bases and J gave up 2 bases; unmatched junction bases: 4.

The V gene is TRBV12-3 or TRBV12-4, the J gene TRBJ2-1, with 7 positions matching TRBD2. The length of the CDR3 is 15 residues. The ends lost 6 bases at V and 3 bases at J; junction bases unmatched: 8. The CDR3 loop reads CASSTNQRDYNEQFF. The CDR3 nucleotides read TGTGCCAGCAGCACGAACCAGCGGGACTACAATGAGCAGTTCTTC.

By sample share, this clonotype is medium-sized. The chain's CDR3 is CASSFERGVADTQYF. CDR3 DNA sequence: TGTGCCAGCAGCTTTGAGAGAGGGGTAGCAGATACGCAGTATTTT. The V and J genes are TRBV5-4 and TRBJ2-3; D could derive from TRBD1 or TRBD2 (5 bases each). V was pared by 2 bases and J by 4 bases, with 14 bases between. Per germline, CDR1 SGHNT and CDR2 YYREEE (reference sequence). The CDR3 totals 15 residues.

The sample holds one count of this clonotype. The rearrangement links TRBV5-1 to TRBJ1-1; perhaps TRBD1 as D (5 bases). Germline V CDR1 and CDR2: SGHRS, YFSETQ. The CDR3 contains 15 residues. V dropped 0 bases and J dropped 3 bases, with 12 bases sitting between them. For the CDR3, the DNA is TGCGCCAGCAGCTTGGTGGGGCGGTTTCACACTGAAGCTTTCTTT. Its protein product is CASSLVGRFHTEAFF.

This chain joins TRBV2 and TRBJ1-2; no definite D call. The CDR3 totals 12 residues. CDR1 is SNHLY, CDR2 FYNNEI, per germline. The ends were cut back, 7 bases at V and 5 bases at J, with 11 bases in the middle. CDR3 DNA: TGTGCCAGCATTGAGTCTCTATATGGCTACACCTTC. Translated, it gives CASIESLYGYTF.

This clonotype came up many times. CDR3 bases: TGTGCCAGTAGTATAGGAGAGGTCCGAGTTTATACGCAGTATTTT. Protein product: CASSIGEVRVYTQYF. The chain links TRBV19 to TRBJ2-3, with no clear D. The germline gives CDR1 LNHDA, CDR2 SQIVND (reference sequence). Trimming pared 1 base from V and 7 bases from J, leaving 15 bases between. The CDR3 is 15 amino acids.

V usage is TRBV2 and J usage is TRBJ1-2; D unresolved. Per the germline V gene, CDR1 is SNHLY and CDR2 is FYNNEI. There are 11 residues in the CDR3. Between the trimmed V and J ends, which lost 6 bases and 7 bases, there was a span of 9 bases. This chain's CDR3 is CASRLQFGYTF. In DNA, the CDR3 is TGTGCCAGCAGACTTCAGTTTGGCTACACCTTC.

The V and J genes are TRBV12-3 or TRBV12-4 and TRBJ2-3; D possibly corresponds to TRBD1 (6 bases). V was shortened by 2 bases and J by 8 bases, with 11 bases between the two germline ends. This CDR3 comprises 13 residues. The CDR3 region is CASSLTQGGTQYF. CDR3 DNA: TGTGCCAGCAGTTTAACACAGGGTGGTACGCAGTATTTT.